A selection of T cell receptor beta chains follows, all from one sample in a study of CD8 T cells in Susac syndrome. TCRdb independently ran MiXCR on the immunoSEQ multiplex PCR reads; one entry per CDR3 protein. Here the sample spans about 110,000 distinct CDR3 sequences, less than 95% being singletons. Sequencing input: CD8+ T cells from PBMCs. The receptor source for this set is a human donor with Susac syndrome. Both conserved end residues are part of each CDR3. D genes are given only for firm matches. The size entry is marked missing in some rows and otherwise reads once, few, many or a size class.

D: NA; J: TRBJ1-2; V: TRBV29-1; size: NA; DNA: TGCAGCGTAACGGGCCTGGGCTACACCTTC; CDR3: CSVTGLGYTF
D: NA; J: TRBJ2-7; V: TRBV5-6; size: NA; DNA: TGTGCCAGCAGCTTGGGGGCAAATACCTACGAGCAGTACTTC; CDR3: CASSLGANTYEQYF
D: TRBD1; J: TRBJ1-1; V: TRBV5-4; size: NA; DNA: TGTGCCAGCAGGGTGACAGGGGATTTTGAAGCTTTCTTT; CDR3: CASRVTGDFEAFF
D: TRBD2; J: TRBJ2-2; V: TRBV20-1; size: NA; DNA: TGCAGTGCTAGACTTCCTCTAGCGGGGGGGCGTCGAACCGGGGAGCTGTTTTTT; CDR3: CSARLPLAGGRRTGELFF
D: NA; J: TRBJ2-2; V: TRBV9; size: once; DNA: TGTGCCAGCAGCGTACAGGAGACGAACACCGGGGAGCTGTTTTTT; CDR3: CASSVQETNTGELFF
D: NA; J: TRBJ2-1; V: TRBV7-9; size: NA; DNA: TGTGCCAGCAGCTTCCTAGGACAGATATCTTACAATGAGCAGTTCTTC; CDR3: CASSFLGQISYNEQFF
D: NA; J: TRBJ1-2; V: TRBV18; size: NA; DNA: TGTGCCAGCTCACCACGAACAGGGTATGGCTACACCTTC; CDR3: CASSPRTGYGYTF
D: NA; J: TRBJ1-2; V: TRBV20-1; size: NA; DNA: TGCAGTGCTAGCCAAGAGCCGGGGGTTCCATATGGCTACACCTTC; CDR3: CSASQEPGVPYGYTF
D: NA; J: TRBJ1-5; V: TRBV21-1; size: NA; DNA: TGTGCCAGCAGCAAGGGCAGGGGGCTTAATCAGCCCCAGCATTTT; CDR3: CASSKGRGLNQPQHF
D: NA; J: TRBJ1-2; V: TRBV9; size: NA; DNA: TGTGCCAGCAGGGGAGCTTACTATGGCTACACCTTC; CDR3: CASRGAYYGYTF
D: NA; J: TRBJ2-5; V: TRBV3-1; size: NA; DNA: TGTGCCAGCAGCCAATCGTGGGAGGTCCAAGAGACCCAGTACTTC; CDR3: CASSQSWEVQETQYF